This TCR beta chain stems from a study of cytomegalovirus exposure and HLA in healthy donors. Trimming left V 4 bases short and J 2 bases short, with 8 bases between. The CDR3 covers 13 residues. Germline values: CDR1 SNHLY, CDR2 FYNNEI. It was with 60 Vbeta and 13 Jbeta primers that the PCR ran. Data came from immunoSEQ multiplex PCR; TCRdb stores just in-frame clones and leaves some out. The profile covers some 150,000 clones, with over 80% appearing a single time and more than 1.5% taken by the ten largest. Sequenced material: PBMCs. The TCR originated in a woman between 18 and 30 years old in good health and CMV-seronegative. V and J are TRBV2 and TRBJ1-2; no firm D call. CDR3 DNA: TGTGCCAGCAGTGGGGAGTTAAACTATGGCTACACCTTC. Protein: CASSGELNYGYTF.